The clone carrying this T cell receptor (beta chain) appeared many times. The CDR3 loop spans 14 amino acids. Germline V gives CDR1 SGHAT, CDR2 FQNNGV. The V end was cut by 5 bases, the J end by 8 bases, with 16 bases between. This record comes from a study of T cells in Graves' hyperthyroidism and ophthalmopathy. Amplification of TCR beta CDR3 regions was performed using RNA transcripts as template. First-round RT-PCR targeting the TCR CDR3 was performed with the HTBI primer set. A single record per CDR3 protein comes from TCRdb applying MiXCR to the multiplex PCR reads. The sample lists roughly 500,000 distinct CDR3 sequences; about 15% were seen once.

The V gene is TRBV11-2, the J gene TRBJ2-1; maybe TRBD2 (5 bases). Specimen: blood. This receptor was identified in a woman aged 25 to 39 with Graves' hyperthyroidism that later progressed to Graves' ophthalmopathy. The DNA of the CDR3 is TGTGCCAGCAGCCAACGGGGTCGAAGCGATGAGCAGTTCTTC. Its protein product is CASSQRGRSDEQFF.